This TCR beta chain is from a study of early stage breast cancer tumors. Regarding the study as a whole: Comparing each tissue with blood distinguished tumor from normal in 14 of 16 patients.

Each sample had two DNA replicates, 0.5 ug blood or around 1.5 ug tissue. Sequencing was performed with immunoSEQ multiplex PCR; in TCRdb, only in-frame clones are kept and a portion is missing. The sample gives tens of thousands of clones, around 70% of which show up once; around 7.2% is in the top ten. As regards this clone: The antigen is undetermined.

This receptor was identified in a person aged 45 to 59 with breast cancer. Sequencing used blood.

The CDR3 DNA reads TGTGCCAGCAGCGTGACAGGGCAGAGCTCCTACGAGCAGTACTTC. Translated: CASSVTGQSSYEQYF. The chain combines TRBV9 with TRBJ2-7, with 7 nucleotides matching TRBD1. Looked up from germline, CDR1 is SGDLS and CDR2 is YYNGEE. This CDR3 is built from 15 residues. V dropped 2 bases and J dropped 0; count of bases not matched to a gene: 5.